These 8 T cell receptor beta chains originate from one sample sequenced in a study of T cell changes during pregnancy in multiple sclerosis. Repertoires were generated with immunoSEQ multiplex PCR, while TCRdb's copy carries only in-frame clones and drops some. This table holds 50,000 to 60,000 clones, less than 95% found once. Sequenced here: peripheral blood, sampled in the first trimester of pregnancy. These receptor sequences come from a female donor in good health, enrolled as a control in a pregnancy study.

V gene TRBV9 combines with J gene TRBJ1-2; D not resolved. The germline gives CDR1 SGDLS, CDR2 YYNGEE. Trimming pared 3 bases from V and 1 base from J, leaving 10 bases between. This CDR3 has 14 residues. The CDR3 is CASSASDFNYGYTF. CDR3 DNA sequence: TGTGCCAGCAGCGCCTCAGACTTTAACTATGGCTACACCTTC. Full variable domain (missing parts from reference TRBV9 and TRBJ1-2): DSGVTQTPKHLITATGQRVTLRCSPRSGDLSVYWYQQSLDQGLQFLIQYYNGEERAKGNILERFSAQQFPDLHSELNLSSLELGDSALYFCASSASDFNYGYTFGSGTRLTVV.

The chain combines TRBV5-1 with TRBJ2-5; unclear D gene. Germline V gives CDR1 SGHRS, CDR2 YFSETQ. The germline V and J ends were trimmed by 2 bases and 0 bases, with 11 bases remaining between them. The CDR3 runs to 15 residues. The CDR3 loop is CASSLGSSNQETQYF. In nucleotides, the CDR3 is TGCGCCAGCAGCTTAGGTAGCAGTAACCAAGAGACCCAGTACTTC.

The V gene is TRBV9, the J gene TRBJ2-5, with 14 bases matching TRBD2. Germline assignment: CDR1 SGDLS and CDR2 YYNGEE. The CDR3 runs to 18 residues. The junction had 10 bases not matched to a gene; V was cut back by 4 bases and J by 2 bases. The CDR3 DNA reads TGTGCCAGCAGCCTGGGACTAGCGGGGGCTCAAGGGCAAGAGACCCAGTACTTC. It specifies CASSLGLAGAQGQETQYF.

The genes are TRBV5-4 and TRBJ1-1, with 8 bases matching TRBD1. Germline V CDR1 and CDR2: SGHNT, YYREEE (reference sequence). J lost 0 bases, V lost 4 bases, and 11 bases had no gene match. This CDR3 comprises 17 residues. The CDR3 DNA reads as TGTGCCAGCAGCCTGGTTGGGACAGGTACCTTGAACACTGAAGCTTTCTTT. Translated: CASSLVGTGTLNTEAFF.

The V and J genes are TRBV27 and TRBJ1-2; TRBD1 agrees at 7 bases. CDR1 is MNHEY, CDR2 SMNVEV, per germline (reference sequence). The V and J ends lost 4 bases and 7 bases, in that order; junction bases with no gene match: 6. The CDR3 loop spans 13 amino acids. CDR3 sequence reads: CASSSSGTAGYTF. As DNA, the CDR3 is TGTGCCAGCAGTTCCTCCGGGACAGCTGGCTACACCTTC.

V gene TRBV15 combines with J gene TRBJ1-5, with D possibly matching TRBD1 (5 bases). Germline CDR1 LNHNV, CDR2 YYDKDF (reference sequence). Trimming removed 4 bases at V and 6 bases at J, with 10 bases between. The CDR3 covers 13 residues. CDR3 protein: CATSTPGFQPQHF. The DNA for the CDR3 is TGTGCCACCAGCACTCCAGGGTTTCAGCCCCAGCATTTT.

The V call is TRBV2, the J call TRBJ2-7, with 8 nucleotides matching TRBD1. There are 16 residues in the CDR3. CDR1 and CDR2 from the germline V gene are SNHLY and FYNNEI. Trimming cost V 2 bases and J 1 base; bases outside gene matches: 7. In DNA, the CDR3 is TGTGCCAGCAGTGAAACGACAGGGGTCGTTTCCTACGAGCAGTACTTC. It yields the protein CASSETTGVVSYEQYF.

The chain joins TRBV9 to TRBJ2-5; D unclear. The CDR3 length is 12 residues. V lost 3 bases to trimming and J lost 0 bases, with 3 bases between them. Germline CDR1 reads SGDLS; CDR2 reads YYNGEE. In DNA, the CDR3 is TGTGCCAGCAGCGCAGACCAAGAGACCCAGTACTTC. Residues: CASSADQETQYF.